One sample yielded the 10 T cell receptor beta chains listed below, sequenced in a study of blood T cells in healthy people across ages. A second PCR of about 7 to 11 cycles used a sample-barcoded 5' primer and a J-beta primer mix. One entry per CDR3 protein results from TCRdb running MiXCR on the 5' RACE reads. The sample has 380,000 or so distinct CDR3 sequences; approximately 47% are singletons. The sample comprised blood. These receptors were obtained from a man in his sixties in good health.

The V gene is TRBV5-6, the J gene TRBJ2-7, with 9 positions matching TRBD1. This CDR3 is built from 14 residues. Germline V gene sequence: CDR1 SGHDT, CDR2 YYEEEE. V shed 3 bases and J 6 bases; nucleotides not matched to a gene: 7. In DNA form, the CDR3 reads TGTGCCAGCAGCTCGACAGGGGGACGGGGCGAGCAGTACTTC. Protein: CASSSTGGRGEQYF.

The gene calls are TRBV20-1 and TRBJ2-4; 7 bases are a match to TRBD1. The assigned J gene may be wrong: the sequence end matches TRBJ2-7 better. Germline V gene sequence: CDR1 DFQATT, CDR2 SNEGSKA (reference sequence). The CDR3 has 12 amino acids. The CDR3 DNA sequence: TGCAGTGCTGCTGGACAGGTCCACGAGCAGTACTTC. This translates into CSAAGQVHEQYF.

The chain is built from TRBV29-1 and TRBJ2-5; D not resolved. The J call is doubtful: the DNA matches TRBJ2-7 better. Germline V gene data show CDR1 as SQVTM and CDR2 as ANQGSEA. CDR3 length: 13 amino acids. The CDR3 DNA follows: TGCAGCGTTGTTCGTCCATTAGACTACGAGCAGTACTTC. The encoded protein is CSVVRPLDYEQYF.

There are a few counts of this clonotype. This sequence joins TRBV5-1 and TRBJ2-1, with 7 bases fitting TRBD1. With 0 bases clipped from V and 9 bases from J, the junction kept 6 bases outside the gene matches. This CDR3 contains 14 residues. Germline V CDR1 and CDR2: SGHRS, YFSETQ. CDR3 in DNA: TGCGCCAGCAGCTTGGTAGGGGGCGGAGGTGAGCAGTTCTTC. Protein sequence: CASSLVGGGGEQFF. The whole variable domain, remainder taken from reference TRBV5-1 and TRBJ2-1, is KAGVTQTPRYLIKTRGQQVTLSCSPISGHRSVSWYQQTPGQGLQFLFEYFSETQRNKGNFPGRFSGRQFSNSRSEMNVSTLELGDSALYLCASSLVGGGGEQFFGPGTRLTVL.

This sequence joins TRBV29-1 and TRBJ2-1; 8 bases map to TRBD1. This CDR3 is built from 12 residues. Looked up from germline, CDR1 is SQVTM and CDR2 is ANQGSEA. V shed 7 bases and J 5 bases; nucleotides not matched to a gene: 4. Here the CDR3 DNA reads TGCAGCGGTGGGACAGGCGACAATGAGCAGTTCTTC. It specifies CSGGTGDNEQFF.

This clonotype has just a few counts. Being one base from a much bigger clone, this may be a read error. The rearrangement joins TRBV6-6 to TRBJ2-7; 7 nucleotides agree with TRBD2. V lost 2 bases and J lost 7; bases outside the gene matches: 14. The CDR3 is 16 amino acids. CDR1 and CDR2 from the germline V gene are MNHNY and SVGAGI (reference sequence). The CDR3 is CASSYDGTTGSNEQYF. The CDR3, as DNA: TGTGCCAGCAGTTACGACGGGACTACTGGATCCAATGAGCAGTACTTC.

This clonotype was detected once. The chain uses TRBV6-1 and TRBJ2-7; no firm D call. This CDR3 has 13 residues. From germline, CDR1 is MNHNS and CDR2 SASEGT. Trimming cost V 4 bases and J 3 bases, with 10 bases left between them. CDR3 protein: CASSGGPHYEQYF. For the CDR3, the DNA is TGTGCCAGCAGTGGGGGTCCCCACTACGAGCAGTACTTC.

The chain is built from TRBV12-3 or TRBV12-4 and TRBJ1-3; D remains unclear. The CDR3 length is 14 residues. Deletions cut 7 bases from V and 1 base from J, with 11 bases between. For the CDR3, the DNA is TGTGCCAGCACCACGGGGAGTTCTGGAAACACCATATATTTT. Its protein product is CASTTGSSGNTIYF.

V is TRBV7-2 and J is TRBJ2-5; D unresolved. Germline V gene data show CDR1 as SGHTA and CDR2 as FQGNSA. The CDR3 consists of 12 residues. V lost 4 bases and J lost 4, with 7 bases in between. The DNA for the CDR3 is TGTGCCAGCAGCTCTCTCCGAGAGACCCAGTACTTC. The encoded protein is CASSSLRETQYF.

The V gene is TRBV2, the J gene TRBJ2-1, with D tentatively TRBD2 (5 bases). This CDR3 is built from 16 residues. The germline V and J ends were trimmed by 8 bases and 5 bases, with 22 bases remaining between them. Looked up from germline, CDR1 is SNHLY and CDR2 is FYNNEI. Here the CDR3 reads CASLPGGLARDNEQFF. The CDR3 DNA reads TGTGCCAGCCTCCCCGGTGGGCTAGCCCGTGACAATGAGCAGTTCTTC. The full variable domain, in which reference TRBV2 and TRBJ2-1 provide the parts outside the CDR3, is EPEVTQTPSHQVTQMGQEVILRCVPISNHLYFYWYRQILGQKVEFLVSFYNNEISEKSEIFDDQFSVERPDGSNFTLKIRSTKLEDSAMYFCASLPGGLARDNEQFFGPGTRLTVL.